This entry lists 17 T cell receptor beta chains sequenced from one sample in a study of cytomegalovirus exposure and HLA in healthy donors. Generated by immunoSEQ multiplex PCR, the TCRdb table keeps only in-frame clones and is missing some. This sample has roughly 180,000 clones, with 86% found just once. The specimen was PBMCs. The receptors were sampled from a young man in good health and CMV-seropositive.

The sample holds one count of this clone. This chain joins TRBV7-9 and TRBJ2-7, with D perhaps TRBD2 (6 bases). V gave up 4 bases and J gave up 10 bases, with 17 bases separating them. This CDR3 spans 13 amino acids. The germline V gene encodes CDR1 SEHNR and CDR2 FQNEAQ (reference sequence). Here the CDR3 reads CASSSGGDAFQYF. CDR3 bases: TGTGCCAGCAGCTCTGGAGGGGATGCGTTCCAGTACTTC.

The chain couples TRBV27 to TRBJ2-2; TRBD2 aligns across 7 bases. Looked up from germline, CDR1 is MNHEY and CDR2 is SMNVEV (reference sequence). V was clipped by 6 bases and J by 4 bases; unmatched bases: 8. The CDR3 has 15 amino acids. The CDR3, as DNA: TGTGCCAGCAGCGCCGGGACTACACCCACCGGGGAGCTGTTTTTT. Residues: CASSAGTTPTGELFF.

This clone appeared a single time. This chain links TRBV7-9 with TRBJ2-7; 9 nucleotides agree with TRBD2. V was clipped by 5 bases and J by 5 bases; unmatched bases: 4. Germline V lookup: CDR1 SEHNR, CDR2 FQNEAQ (reference sequence). The CDR3 is made up of 13 amino acids. CDR3 in amino acids: CASSPGLANEQYF. The CDR3 DNA sequence: TGTGCCAGCAGCCCAGGACTAGCGAACGAGCAGTACTTC.

The chain has TRBV30 and TRBJ1-4; no firm D call. V was shortened by 5 bases and J by 9 bases, with 16 bases between the two germline ends. Germline CDR1 GTSNPN, CDR2 SVGIG (reference sequence). The CDR3 is 13 residues long. Written as DNA, the CDR3 is TGTGCCTGGGCTGTGGTAGCGGGTAAAAAACTGTTTTTT. As protein: CAWAVVAGKKLFF.

V is TRBV7-2 and J is TRBJ1-2; the D is unclear. Germline CDR1 and CDR2: SGHTA and FQGNSA. This CDR3 comprises 13 residues. Trimming pared 6 bases from V and 3 bases from J, leaving 11 bases between. The CDR3 loop is CASSWVNDYGYTF. The CDR3, as DNA: TGTGCCAGCAGTTGGGTAAACGACTATGGCTACACCTTC.

The chain couples TRBV5-4 to TRBJ2-7; the match to TRBD1 covers 8 bases. This CDR3 has 15 residues. The germline V gene encodes CDR1 SGHNT and CDR2 YYREEE (reference sequence). V dropped 1 base and J dropped 3; count of bases not matched to a gene: 6. As DNA, the CDR3 is TGTGCCAGCAGCTTGTCGGGACAGGTGTTCTACGAGCAGTACTTC. Its translation is CASSLSGQVFYEQYF. Drawing the rest from reference TRBV5-4 and TRBJ2-7, the complete variable domain is ETGVTQSPTHLIKTRGQQVTLRCSSQSGHNTVSWYQQALGQGPQFIFQYYREEENGRGNFPPRFSGLQFPNYSSELNVNALELDDSALYLCASSLSGQVFYEQYFGPGTRLTVT.

The rearrangement joins TRBV28 to TRBJ2-5; perhaps TRBD1 as D (6 bases). The germline CDR1 and CDR2 sequences are MDHEN and SYDVKM. This CDR3 is 13 amino acids long. The V end lost 5 bases, the J end lost 2 bases, and 9 bases lay between the germline ends. CDR3 in DNA: TGTGCCAGCAGTGGGACACCACAAGAGACCCAGTACTTC. Its translation: CASSGTPQETQYF.

This chain connects TRBV19 to TRBJ1-1; possibly TRBD1 for D (5 bases). The CDR3 extends over 12 amino acids. The germline gives CDR1 LNHDA, CDR2 SQIVND (reference sequence). The V gene lost 6 bases and the J gene lost 3 bases, with 8 bases spanning the gap. This CDR3 reads CASRSGYTEAFF. DNA of the CDR3: TGTGCCAGTAGATCAGGGTACACTGAAGCTTTCTTT.

The genes are TRBV2 and TRBJ1-4; tentative D call: TRBD1 (5 bases). The V end lost 7 bases, the J end lost 0 bases, and 12 bases lay between the germline ends. The CDR3 covers 15 residues. Looked up from germline, CDR1 is SNHLY and CDR2 is FYNNEI. The CDR3 DNA reads as TGTGCCAGCAACGACCGGGGCGCAACTAATGAAAAACTGTTTTTT. This sequence encodes CASNDRGATNEKLFF. The complete variable domain, with remaining parts taken from reference TRBV2 and TRBJ1-4, reads EPEVTQTPSHQVTQMGQEVILRCVPISNHLYFYWYRQILGQKVEFLVSFYNNEISEKSEIFDDQFSVERPDGSNFTLKIRSTKLEDSAMYFCASNDRGATNEKLFFGSGTQLSVL.

This clone was observed a handful of times. The same CDR3 can be traced to other DNA sequences in this sample. V is TRBV4-1 and J is TRBJ2-1; D unclear. This CDR3 has 12 amino acids. The germline V and J ends were trimmed by 2 bases and 7 bases, with 6 bases remaining between them. Per germline, CDR1 MGHRA and CDR2 YSYEKL. The CDR3 loop reads CASSQLGNEQFF. CDR3 in DNA: TGCGCCAGCAGCCAATTAGGGAATGAGCAGTTCTTC.

This clone was recorded once. V is TRBV7-9 and J is TRBJ2-3; TRBD1 agrees at 8 bases. The junction had 12 bases not matched to a gene; V was cut back by 5 bases and J by 2 bases. From germline, CDR1 is SEHNR and CDR2 FQNEAQ (reference sequence). CDR3 length equals 17 residues. The CDR3 spells CASSPLGRDRTTDTQYF. Written as DNA, the CDR3 is TGTGCCAGCAGCCCACTAGGCCGGGACAGGACCACAGATACGCAGTATTTT.

The genes are TRBV9 and TRBJ2-1; tentative D call: TRBD2 (6 bases). The CDR3 is 15 residues long. Looked up from germline, CDR1 is SGDLS and CDR2 is YYNGEE. Trimming shortened V by 6 bases and J by 0 bases, and 13 bases separated the two germline ends. In nucleotides, the CDR3 is TGTGCCAGCAACCCTGGGAGGAGCTCCTACAATGAGCAGTTCTTC. It codes for CASNPGRSSYNEQFF.

The CDR3 DNA reads as TGTGCCAGCAGCTTAAAGGAAATAGGAGGCTACACCTTC. It specifies CASSLKEIGGYTF. The V and J genes are TRBV5-4 and TRBJ1-2; D unclear. CDR1 SGHNT and CDR2 YYREEE come from the germline V gene (reference sequence). This CDR3 is 13 amino acids long. The V end lost 2 bases, the J end lost 8 bases, and 13 bases lay between the germline ends.

This rearrangement joins TRBV5-1 to TRBJ2-5, with D possibly matching TRBD2 (6 bases). V lost 2 bases, J lost 4 bases, and 9 bases lay in between. The CDR3 runs to 13 residues. Germline V gives CDR1 SGHRS, CDR2 YFSETQ. Here the CDR3 reads CASSFGGRETQYF. The CDR3 bases are TGCGCCAGCAGCTTCGGAGGGCGAGAGACCCAGTACTTC.

CDR3 residues: CASSVGEGAGTGELFF. CDR3 DNA sequence: TGTGCCAGCAGCGTAGGGGAGGGGGCTGGAACCGGGGAGCTGTTTTTT. The V call is TRBV9, the J call TRBJ2-2; D may match TRBD1 or TRBD2 (7 bases each). Trimming pared 0 bases from V and 5 bases from J, leaving 14 bases between. Germline V gene sequence: CDR1 SGDLS, CDR2 YYNGEE. This CDR3 contains 16 residues.

This clone was observed many times. This chain connects TRBV27 to TRBJ2-2; 10 bases align to TRBD2. This CDR3 spans 14 amino acids. Germline lookup yields CDR1 MNHEY and CDR2 SMNVEV (reference sequence). The V gene end was trimmed by 6 bases and the J gene end by 5 bases; junction bases not matched to a gene: 3. The CDR3 spells CASRLAGGTGELFF. The CDR3, as DNA: TGTGCCAGCAGGTTAGCGGGAGGAACCGGGGAGCTGTTTTTT.

The chain recombines TRBV18 with TRBJ2-3; D possibly corresponds to TRBD2 (6 bases). Germline lookup yields CDR1 KGHSH and CDR2 LQKENI. This CDR3 region has 14 residues. With 8 bases removed from V and 0 bases from J, the gap between germline ends came to 12 bases. The CDR3 sequence: CASRGGPSTDTQYF. For the CDR3, the DNA is TGTGCCAGCAGGGGAGGTCCTAGCACAGATACGCAGTATTTT.